Listed below are T cell receptor beta chains from one sample, sequenced in a study of shared clonotypes between healthy human individuals. Libraries were prepared by immunoSEQ multiplex PCR; TCRdb keeps only in-frame clonotypes and omits some of them. The sample lists some 800,000 clones, 85% to 95% occurring once. Source material: naive CD8+ T cells sorted from blood. These receptors all come from a man aged 25-40 years in good health. Each CDR3 is given with its conserved first and last residue. The D gene is left open where the match is weak. Clone sizes are given selectively: once, few, many, or a class where the clone is expanded.

DNA	CDR3	V	J	size	D
TGTGCCAGCAGACTCTCTACCGGGACAGGGGGCACAGATACGCAGTATTTT	CASRLSTGTGGTDTQYF	TRBV7-8	TRBJ2-3	.	TRBD1
TGTGCCACCAGCGGGACTAGCGGGAGAGAGCAGTACTTC	CATSGTSGREQYF	TRBV15	TRBJ2-7	.	TRBD2
TGTGCCAGCTCACCCCGGGACAGAGCCGATACGCAGTATTTT	CASSPRDRADTQYF	TRBV18	TRBJ2-3	.	TRBD1
TGTGCCAGCACAGGCCGACCAGGGTCGAGCTCCTACGAGCAGTACTTC	CASTGRPGSSSYEQYF	TRBV28	TRBJ2-7	.	.
TGTGCCAGCCGGAACGGGGCGGGAGGGACAGTGTCATTCCTCTCTGGGGCCAACGTCCTGACTTTC	CASRNGAGGTVSFLSGANVLTF	TRBV28	TRBJ2-6	.	TRBD2
TGCGCCAGCAGCTTGGTGGCTTGGGGGGACAGCCCTAAGGTGGATCGGCATTCCTACGAGCAGTACTTC	CASSLVAWGDSPKVDRHSYEQYF	TRBV5-1	TRBJ2-7	.	.
TGTGCCAGCAGCTTAGGGGGGACAGGAGCTCTTTACGAGCAGTACTTC	CASSLGGTGALYEQYF	TRBV7-2	TRBJ2-7	.	TRBD1
TGCAGCGGGGACAGGGTGGACCCTACTAGCACAGATACGCAGTATTTT	CSGDRVDPTSTDTQYF	TRBV29-1	TRBJ2-3	.	TRBD1
TGTGCCACCAGCAGACATGCTGGGGGGGAAGGCACAGATACGCAGTATTTT	CATSRHAGGEGTDTQYF	TRBV15	TRBJ2-3	.	TRBD2
TGTGCCAGCTCATCGGACAAGTATACGCAGTATTTT	CASSSDKYTQYF	TRBV18	TRBJ2-3	.	.
TGCGCCAGCAGCCAAGTGGGCAGAGAGCAGTTCTTC	CASSQVGREQFF	TRBV4-1	TRBJ2-1	.	.
TGTGCCTCCCAGGGTAACACAGATACGCAGTATTTT	CASQGNTDTQYF	TRBV7-3	TRBJ2-3	.	.
TGTGCCAGCAGCCCCTTCGGCACCTCCTACGAGCAGTACTTC	CASSPFGTSYEQYF	TRBV5-5	TRBJ2-7	.	.
TGTGCCAGTAGTAGCTACAGGGAGTACAGCAATCAGCCCCAGCATTTT	CASSSYREYSNQPQHF	TRBV19	TRBJ1-5	once	.
TGTGCCAGCACCCGATCGGGGGCTTGGGAGACCCAGTACTTC	CASTRSGAWETQYF	TRBV9	TRBJ2-5	.	.
TGTGCCAGTAGTTCGACTAGCTTCTCGGAGACCCAGTACTTC	CASSSTSFSETQYF	TRBV19	TRBJ2-5	.	TRBD2
TGTGCCAGCATTCAAGGGAATGACCCACCCGGGGAGCTGTTTTTT	CASIQGNDPPGELFF	TRBV5-6	TRBJ2-2	once	.
TGTGCCAGCAGCTTGTTGCGGGAGGGCCACCGTGGGTTCTTC	CASSLLREGHRGFF	TRBV5-6	TRBJ2-1	.	TRBD2
TGTGCCAGCAGCTTAGCGCTGACAGCGGGAGGGCCAGGGGACAATGAGCAGTTCTTC	CASSLALTAGGPGDNEQFF	TRBV7-7	TRBJ2-1	.	TRBD2
TGTGCCAGCAGCTCTGGTGTGGCAGGCTACGGCGCCATATATTTT	CASSSGVAGYGAIYF	TRBV13	TRBJ1-3	.	.
TGTGCCAGCAGCTTAGCTGGAAGGGGCCCCTACGAGCAGTACTTC	CASSLAGRGPYEQYF	TRBV7-9	TRBJ2-7	.	.
TGTGCCATCACCTCCAGGGTCTCCTACGAGCAGTACTTC	CAITSRVSYEQYF	TRBV28	TRBJ2-7	.	.
TGTGCCAGCAGCTTAACCCTAGCGGGAGAGTTTACCTACGAGCAGTACTTC	CASSLTLAGEFTYEQYF	TRBV11-2	TRBJ2-7	many	TRBD2
TGTGCCAGCAGCCCCCGGACTAGCGGGATAGATGAGCAGTTCTTC	CASSPRTSGIDEQFF	TRBV11-2	TRBJ2-1	.	TRBD2
TGTGCCAGCAGCTGGGACAGGGGTTACGAGCAGTACTTC	CASSWDRGYEQYF	TRBV7-3	TRBJ2-7	.	TRBD1
TGTGCCAGCAGCTTAGTCGGGGCCTACAATGAGCAGTTCTTC	CASSLVGAYNEQFF	TRBV11-2	TRBJ2-1	.	.
TGTGCCAGCAGCTTGGGGGTTCCAGAACCTTACGAGCAGTACTTC	CASSLGVPEPYEQYF	TRBV5-6	TRBJ2-7	.	.
TGTGCCAGCAGCTCCTCCAGACAGGCCCTAGCCAAAAACATTCAGTACTTC	CASSSSRQALAKNIQYF	TRBV13	TRBJ2-4	.	.